This T cell receptor beta chain is drawn from a study of OX40 agonist ivuxolimab in advanced cancers. Turning to the study itself: Recorded diagnoses for dose-escalation patients were hepatocellular carcinoma, melanoma, renal cell or head and neck cancer. Points from the study as a whole: Averaged across samples, CD8+ T cells carried more expanded clones than CD4+ did.

The V gene lost 2 bases and the J gene lost 9 bases, with 7 bases spanning the gap. The germline V gene encodes CDR1 PRHDT and CDR2 FYEKMQ (reference sequence). CDR3 length: 12 amino acids. Turning to this clone: Its antigen is unknown.

This table comes from immunoSEQ multiplex PCR, and its TCRdb copy is limited to in-frame clones, with some not included. The data show fewer than 100,000 clones, roughly 89% seen once. The chain combines TRBV13 with TRBJ1-4, with D uncertain. The sample here was CD4+ or CD8+ T cells sorted from blood, taken in a trial of the OX40 agonist ivuxolimab. This clonotype originated in an adult with an advanced solid tumor such as melanoma, head and neck, liver or kidney cancer. The CDR3 loop reads CASSLLKQKLFF. CDR3 nucleotides: TGTGCCAGCAGCTTACTTAAACAAAAACTGTTTTTT.